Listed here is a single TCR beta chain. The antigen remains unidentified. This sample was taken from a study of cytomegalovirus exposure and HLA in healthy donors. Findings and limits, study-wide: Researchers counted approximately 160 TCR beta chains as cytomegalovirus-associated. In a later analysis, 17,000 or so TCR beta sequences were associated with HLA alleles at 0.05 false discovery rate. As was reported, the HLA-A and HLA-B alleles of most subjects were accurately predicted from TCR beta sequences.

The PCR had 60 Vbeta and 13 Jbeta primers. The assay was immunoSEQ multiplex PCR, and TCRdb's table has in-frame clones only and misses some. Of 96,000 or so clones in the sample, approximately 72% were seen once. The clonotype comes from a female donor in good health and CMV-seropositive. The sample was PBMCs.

CDR3 coding DNA: TGTGCCAGCAGCCTCCGACTAGGCTCCTACGAGCAGTACTTC. It yields the protein CASSLRLGSYEQYF. The rearrangement links TRBV7-2 to TRBJ2-7; a weak D match, TRBD2 (6 bases). The V end was cut by 5 bases, the J end by 0 bases, with 11 bases between. The germline CDR1 and CDR2 sequences are SGHTA and FQGNSA. There are 14 residues in the CDR3.